This T cell receptor beta chain originates from a study of T cell repertoires in cytomegalovirus infection. About the study: The public TCR beta signatures pointed to both CMV infection and matching HLA type. Study-wide results and limits: In two of eight donors, the top clonotype was HLA-C-restricted CMV-specific.

Concerning this clonotype: Its specificity is unknown.

TCRdb used MiXCR to reprocess the reads, holding one entry per CDR3 protein. The sample holds some 440,000 distinct CDR3 sequences; about a third are singletons and the top ten take roughly an eighth. Sequencing input: PBMCs. This sequence originates from a human donor in good health (CMV status not recorded). Some clones in this sample may be carry-over from other donors' samples.

DNA for the CDR3: TGTGCCACCGCACGGGACATACGATACGAGCAGTACTTC. Translated: CATARDIRYEQYF. The chain combines TRBV7-6 with TRBJ2-7; possible D gene TRBD1, 6 bases. The CDR3 spans 13 residues. V lost 10 bases and J lost 4, with 17 bases in between. Per the germline V gene, CDR1 is SGHVS and CDR2 is FNYEAQ. Supplemented by reference TRBV7-6 and TRBJ2-7, the full variable domain reads GAGVSQSPRYKVTKRGQDVALRCDPISGHVSLYWYRQALGQGPEFLTYFNYEAQQDKSGLPNDRFSAERPEGSISTLTIQRTEQRDSAMYRCATARDIRYEQYFGPGTRLTVT.